What follows are 31 T cell receptor beta chains derived from one specimen sequenced in a study of CD8+ T cells in alopecia areata. Following extraction, RNA underwent reverse transcription to cDNA, which served as the sequencing template. Profiling relied on immunoSEQ multiplex PCR, and the TCRdb table lists in-frame clones only, not all of them. Recorded here are around 290,000 clones, none singletons. A panel of CD4, CD8alpha, NKG2D, NKG2ACE and other markers served to sort pooled cutaneous lymph node cells. Sequences were obtained from CD4+ T cells sorted from a lymph node. Receptors originate from a C3H/HeJ mouse with alopecia areata. Strain MHC haplotype: H2-k.

This clone appeared a few times. Each gene name is a mouse one. The read ends 4 residues shy of where the CDR3 ends; the end is completed using the germline J gene. The chain uses TRBV13-1 and TRBJ2-2; the match to TRBD1 covers 8 bases. The junction had 1 base not matched to a gene; V was cut back by 1 base and J by 2 bases. Per germline, CDR1 NSHNY and CDR2 SYGAGN. This CDR3 has 15 amino acids. CDR3: CASSDNRGNTGQLYF. The sequenced CDR3 bases are TGTGCCAGCAGTGATAACAGGGGGAACACCGGG.

As concerns this clone: Gene names denote mouse genes. The CDR3 is cut off 4 residues early in the read; its end comes from the germline J gene. V gene TRBV13-1 combines with J gene TRBJ2-5; 9 nucleotides agree with TRBD2. The V gene end was trimmed by 3 bases and the J gene end by 3 bases; junction bases not matched to a gene: 2. The CDR3 has 14 amino acids. Germline V gives CDR1 NSHNY, CDR2 SYGAGN. The CDR3 bases that were read are TGTGCCAGCAGTGGACTGGGGGAACAAGAC. Translated: CASSGLGEQD. The whole CDR3 sequence is CASSGLGEQDTQYF.

A few counts support this clone. The genes are named according to mouse. The read halts 4 residues ahead of the CDR3 end, with the missing end drawn from the germline J gene. The rearrangement links TRBV13-1 to TRBJ2-3; TRBD2 matches at 10 bases. The CDR3 runs 16 residues. V lost 3 bases to trimming and J lost 3 bases; unmatched junction nucleotides: 7. The V gene's germline CDR1 is NSHNY and CDR2 SYGAGN. Here the CDR3 reads CASSGPGGAQAETLYF. CDR3 DNA, as far as it was read: TGTGCCAGCAGTGGGCCTGGGGGGGCGCAGGCAGAA.

There are a few counts of this clone. Germline and genes: mouse. Sequencing ends 4 residues short of the CDR3 end; the germline J gene provides the rest. The chain uses TRBV13-2 and TRBJ2-2; 7 positions agree with TRBD1. The CDR3 length is 18 residues. The junction had 12 bases not matched to a gene; V was cut back by 0 bases and J by 4 bases. Germline V gene sequence: CDR1 NNHNN, CDR2 SYGAGS (reference sequence). CDR3 sequence: CASGDVLIRDSPTGQLYF. Partial CDR3 DNA: TGTGCCAGCGGTGATGTCCTCATCCGGGACAGTCCCACCGGG.

Worth noting for this clone: Mouse germline and gene names are used. Read data end 4 residues before the CDR3 end; the end is taken from the germline J gene. V and J are TRBV1 and TRBJ2-5; no reliable D call. There are 13 residues in the CDR3. Germline V gives CDR1 NSQYPW, CDR2 LRSPGD (reference sequence). V lost 1 base and J lost 3, with 5 bases in between. The sequenced CDR3 bases are TGCACCTGCAGTGCAGTCAGGCAAGAC. Translated, it gives CTCSAVRQD. The entire CDR3 protein is CTCSAVRQDTQYF.

This clone has more than one count but fewer than ten. Genes and germline come from the mouse. The CDR3 end lies 4 residues beyond the end of the read and is filled in from the germline J gene. The rearrangement links TRBV13-3 to TRBJ2-7, with a possible D match to TRBD2 (7 bases). The length of the CDR3 is 14 residues. The germline gives CDR1 NNHDY, CDR2 SYVADS. Trimming cost V 2 bases and J 0 bases, with 9 bases left between them. CDR3 amino acids: CASSEGGVSYEQYF. CDR3 DNA, as far as it was read: TGTGCCAGCAGTGAAGGGGGGGTCTCCTAT.

This clone occurred a few times. Genes and germline are mouse. The read terminates 4 residues before the CDR3 end, so the remaining end is supplied by the germline J gene. The genes are TRBV19 and TRBJ2-1; TRBD2 matches at 10 bases. The V gene's germline CDR1 is FNHDT and CDR2 SITEND (reference sequence). Losses at the gene ends were 6 bases for V and 3 bases for J; bases not matched to a gene: 3. The CDR3 has 14 amino acids. CDR3 DNA (partial): TGTGCCAGCACTCTGGGGGGGCTCTATGCT. Translating gives CASTLGGLYA. The entire CDR3 sequence reads CASTLGGLYAEQFF.

This clone has only a few counts. Genes and germline are mouse. The read terminates 4 residues before the CDR3 end, so the remaining end is supplied by the germline J gene. In the same sample, other DNA sequences code for this CDR3. This chain uses TRBV5 with TRBJ2-5; D call uncertain. Germline CDR1 is LGHNA and CDR2 is YNLKQL (reference sequence). V lost 2 bases to trimming and J lost 0 bases, with 6 bases between them. The CDR3 has 14 amino acids. CDR3 DNA (partial): TGTGCCAGCAGCCAAACTAGTAACCAAGAC. This gives the protein CASSQTSNQD. The whole CDR3 sequence is CASSQTSNQDTQYF.

The sample holds a few counts of this clone. Gene names are the mouse ones. CDR3: CASSIGNTGQLYF. CDR3 bases read: TGTGCCAGCAGTATAGGAAACACCGGG. J is TRBJ2-2 and V is TRBV19; no firm D call. The CDR3 goes on 4 residues after the read ends, and that part is filled in from the germline J gene. The germline V and J ends were trimmed by 0 bases and 1 base, with 1 base remaining between them. Germline values: CDR1 FNHDT, CDR2 SITEND (reference sequence). This CDR3 is built from 13 residues.

Of note for this clone: The genes are named according to mouse. The CDR3 end lies 3 residues beyond the end of the read and is filled in from the germline J gene. This sample includes further DNA sequences coding for the same CDR3. This chain joins TRBV31 and TRBJ1-6; D ambiguous. TRBJ1-6 is an ORF; its function is uncertain. Germline values: CDR1 GKSSPN, CDR2 SITVG. The germline V and J ends were trimmed by 0 bases and 5 bases, with 5 bases remaining between them. The CDR3 consists of 13 residues. The DNA read from the CDR3 is TGTGCCTGGAGTCTAGCAGATAATTCGCCC. Protein: CAWSLADNSP. The whole CDR3 reads CAWSLADNSPLYF.

This clone turned up a few times. Germline and genes here are mouse. The CDR3 is cut off 4 residues early in the read; its end comes from the germline J gene. The V and J genes are TRBV13-1 and TRBJ2-3; 9 nucleotides match TRBD1. With 3 bases clipped from V and 1 base from J, the junction kept 6 bases outside the gene matches. Germline V gene sequence: CDR1 NSHNY, CDR2 SYGAGN. The CDR3 totals 16 residues. The CDR3 protein is CASSVPGQGGAETLYF. Incomplete CDR3 DNA: TGTGCCAGCAGTGTTCCGGGACAGGGTGGTGCAGAA.

Comment on this clone: Gene names denote mouse genes. The CDR3 extends 4 residues past the end of the read, so its final part is completed from the germline J gene. The chain has TRBV19 and TRBJ2-7, with D perhaps TRBD1 (6 bases). V gave up 5 bases and J gave up 3 bases, with 9 bases separating them. The CDR3 spans 12 residues. Germline V CDR1 and CDR2: FNHDT, SITEND (reference sequence). CDR3 DNA (partial): TGTGCCAGCAGAAAGGACAGCTAT. This encodes CASRKDSY. The whole CDR3 protein reads CASRKDSYEQYF.

In regard to this clone: Gene and germline names: mouse. The missing CDR3 end, 4 residues past where the read stops, is filled in from the germline J gene. The chain carries TRBV17 and TRBJ2-1, with 9 bases aligning to TRBD2. V was clipped by 8 bases and J by 2 bases; unmatched bases: 7. The CDR3 sequence is 15 residues long. The germline V gene has CDR1 MNHDT and CDR2 YYDKIL. The CDR3 DNA, read in part, is TGTGCTAGCGGAAAACTGGGGGGCGACTATGCT. Encoded protein: CASGKLGGDYA. In full, the CDR3 is CASGKLGGDYAEQFF.

This clone has more than one count but fewer than ten. Genes and germline are mouse. The CDR3 end is not reached by the read, which stops 4 residues before it; the germline J gene fills it in. This chain uses TRBV1 with TRBJ2-7; TRBD2 aligns across 7 bases. Germline V gene sequence: CDR1 NSQYPW, CDR2 LRSPGD (reference sequence). This CDR3 comprises 15 residues. CDR3 DNA (partial): TGCACCTGCAGTGCGCCCTCTGGGGGTTTATAT. This gives the protein CTCSAPSGGLY. The whole CDR3 protein reads CTCSAPSGGLYEQYF.

This clone has a handful of counts. Here the gene names and germline are mouse. The read stops 4 residues short of the end of the CDR3; the missing end is completed from the germline J gene. J is TRBJ2-2 and V is TRBV19; a possible D gene is TRBD2 (6 bases). V was trimmed by 4 bases and J by 2 bases, leaving 12 bases between them. CDR1 and CDR2 from the germline V gene are FNHDT and SITEND (reference sequence). The CDR3 is 15 amino acids. This CDR3 is CASSPRWGNTGQLYF. The covered CDR3 bases are TGTGCCAGCAGTCCCCGATGGGGGAACACCGGG.

This clone was found a few times. Gene names refer to mouse genes. The read terminates 4 residues before the CDR3 end, so the remaining end is supplied by the germline J gene. The same CDR3 is also encoded by other DNA sequences in this sample. V and J are TRBV13-3 and TRBJ1-2; D may be TRBD1 (6 bases). The CDR3 runs 13 residues. Germline loops: CDR1 NNHDY, CDR2 SYVADS. V lost 2 bases, J lost 3 bases, and 8 bases lay in between. CDR3 amino acids: CASSEQGHSDYTF. Incomplete CDR3 DNA: TGTGCCAGCAGTGAACAGGGTCACTCC.

As for this clone: Gene labels here are mouse ones. The read gets to within 4 residues of the CDR3 end, and the germline J gene fills in the rest. This chain joins TRBV13-3 and TRBJ2-1, with 11 positions matching TRBD2. This CDR3 is built from 15 residues. Germline trimming cut 5 bases from V and 1 base from J; bases unmatched to any gene: 2. Germline CDR1 NNHDY, CDR2 SYVADS. The part of the CDR3 DNA that was read is TGTGCCAGCAGACTGGGGGGGCCAAACTATGCT. The encoded protein is CASRLGGPNYA. From start to end, the CDR3 is CASRLGGPNYAEQFF.

A word on this clone: The genes are named according to mouse. Read data end 4 residues before the CDR3 end; the end is taken from the germline J gene. V usage is TRBV13-3 and J usage is TRBJ2-5, with D maybe TRBD1 (7 bases). The CDR3 extends over 14 amino acids. The V gene's germline CDR1 is NNHDY and CDR2 SYVADS. The DNA read from the CDR3 is TGTGCCAGCAGGAGGGGGCGCCTAGACGAC. Translated, it gives CASRRGRLDD. The CDR3 as a whole reads CASRRGRLDDTQYF.

This clone came up a few times. Genes here carry mouse names. The read ends 4 residues early relative to the CDR3; the germline J gene fills the gap. This chain links TRBV1 with TRBJ1-2; the D gene is possibly TRBD1 (6 bases). The CDR3 is made up of 15 amino acids. Germline V gene sequence: CDR1 NSQYPW, CDR2 LRSPGD (reference sequence). The germline V and J ends were trimmed by 1 base and 1 base, with 10 bases remaining between them. CDR3 bases read: TGCACCTGCAGTGCAGTCCAGGGACAAAACTCC. Protein: CTCSAVQGQNS. From start to end, the CDR3 is CTCSAVQGQNSDYTF.

This clone showed up just a few times. Gene names and germline match the mouse. CDR3 amino acids: CASSDLGGRANSDYTF. The part of the CDR3 DNA that was read is TGTGCCAGCAGTGATCTGGGGGGCAGAGCAAACTCC. The chain carries TRBV13-3 and TRBJ1-2; possibly TRBD1 for D (6 bases). The CDR3 end falls 4 residues outside the read, so it is completed with the germline J gene. Trimming cost V 1 base and J 0 bases, with 13 bases left between them. The CDR3 spans 16 residues. Looked up from germline, CDR1 is NNHDY and CDR2 is SYVADS.

With regard to this clone: Gene names are the mouse ones. The read ends 4 residues before the CDR3 terminus; that terminus is restored from the germline J gene. V and J are TRBV13-1 and TRBJ2-4; a weak D match, TRBD1 (5 bases). The CDR3 has 14 residues. The germline gives CDR1 NSHNY, CDR2 SYGAGN. Trimming left V 2 bases short and J 1 base short, with 8 bases between. CDR3 loop: CASSEGVRQNTLYF. Partial CDR3 DNA: TGTGCCAGCAGTGAAGGGGTCCGTCAAAAC.

This clone was counted only a few times. The gene names here belong to mouse. The CDR3 is cut off 4 residues early in the read; its end comes from the germline J gene. The chain employs TRBV1 and TRBJ2-3; perhaps TRBD1 as D (5 bases). The germline V gene has CDR1 NSQYPW and CDR2 LRSPGD (reference sequence). The V gene lost 0 bases and the J gene lost 3 bases, with 7 bases spanning the gap. The CDR3 consists of 14 residues. CDR3 protein: CTCSAESGAETLYF. The covered CDR3 bases are TGCACCTGCAGTGCAGAGTCAGGGGCAGAA.

Turning to this clone: The gene names here belong to mouse. The CDR3 goes on 4 residues after the read ends, and that part is filled in from the germline J gene. The chain couples TRBV14 to TRBJ2-7; 10 positions match TRBD1. Germline lookup yields CDR1 SGHDT and CDR2 FRDEAV. The CDR3 is 12 residues long. CDR3 bases read: TGTGCCAGCAGGGGACAGGGGTAT. Protein: CASRGQGY. In full, the CDR3 is CASRGQGYEQYF.

This clone was observed a handful of times. Gene names and germline match the mouse. The DNA read from the CDR3 is TGCACCTGCAGTGCGCTGGGCTCAAACACCGGG. Protein sequence: CTCSALGSNTG. In full, the CDR3 is CTCSALGSNTGQLYF. The chain recombines TRBV1 with TRBJ2-2; D perhaps matches TRBD2 (5 bases). The read finishes 4 residues shy of the CDR3 end, and the germline J gene is used to complete it. The germline V and J ends were trimmed by 3 bases and 0 bases, with 8 bases remaining between them. CDR1 is NSQYPW, CDR2 LRSPGD, per germline (reference sequence). There are 15 residues in the CDR3.

Comments on this clone: Gene names and germline refer to mouse. The CDR3 reads CASSLQGGSDYTF. The sequenced part of the CDR3 DNA is TGTGCCAGCAGTCTCCAGGGCGGCTCC. This chain connects TRBV19 to TRBJ1-2; TRBD1 might be the D (5 bases). The read is 4 residues too short to cover the CDR3 end, so that end is filled in from the germline J gene. This CDR3 contains 13 residues. Trimming stripped 4 bases from V and 4 bases from J, with 11 bases between. Germline V CDR1 and CDR2: FNHDT, SITEND (reference sequence).

This clone was counted a few times. Gene names refer to mouse genes. The read gets to within 4 residues of the CDR3 end, and the germline J gene fills in the rest. This rearrangement joins TRBV13-1 to TRBJ1-1, with TRBD1 matching 10 bases. CDR1 and CDR2 from the germline V gene are NSHNY and SYGAGN. The CDR3 runs to 14 residues. The trim removed 5 bases at V and 4 bases at J, leaving 5 bases unmatched. CDR3: CASRTGGRGTEVFF. CDR3 bases read: TGTGCCAGCAGGACAGGGGGCCGGGGCACA.

This clone was seen a few times. Genes and germline are mouse. The read halts 4 residues ahead of the CDR3 end, with the missing end drawn from the germline J gene. The chain has TRBV13-1 and TRBJ2-2; TRBD1 is a possible D gene (5 bases). Germline V gene sequence: CDR1 NSHNY, CDR2 SYGAGN. The CDR3 has 13 residues. V was clipped by 3 bases and J by 5 bases, with 8 bases between them. The CDR3 bases that were read are TGTGCCAGCAGTGTCTCAGGGACCGGG. This encodes CASSVSGTG. The full-length CDR3 reads as CASSVSGTGQLYF.

Comment on this clone: The gene names here belong to mouse. The DNA ends 4 residues before the CDR3 does, and the rest of the CDR3 is filled in from the germline J gene. This chain joins TRBV13-1 and TRBJ2-1, with TRBD2 identical over 8 bases. Germline V gives CDR1 NSHNY, CDR2 SYGAGN. The CDR3 totals 15 residues. The sequenced part of the CDR3 DNA is TGTGCCAGCAGTGAGAGGGGGGGGGCGTGGGCT. Protein product: CASSERGGAWA. The whole CDR3 protein is CASSERGGAWAEQFF.

This clone has only a few counts. Here the gene names and germline are mouse. The sequence runs out 4 residues before the end of the CDR3; the remainder is reconstructed from the germline J gene. Different DNA sequences within this sample yield the same CDR3. The chain employs TRBV19 and TRBJ2-3; tentative D call: TRBD1 (5 bases). The germline V gene encodes CDR1 FNHDT and CDR2 SITEND (reference sequence). There are 15 residues in the CDR3. Trimming took 2 bases from V and 0 from J, leaving 10 bases between them. This CDR3 is CASSIGQTSAETLYF. CDR3 DNA, as far as it was read: TGTGCCAGCAGTATTGGACAAACTAGTGCAGAA.

Turning to this clone: The germline and genes are mouse ones. The CDR3 extends 4 residues past the end of the read, so its final part is completed from the germline J gene. The V and J genes are TRBV13-1 and TRBJ2-3; maybe TRBD1 (5 bases). The CDR3 covers 14 residues. The V end was cut by 1 base, the J end by 2 bases, with 8 bases between. Per the germline V gene, CDR1 is NSHNY and CDR2 is SYGAGN. The CDR3: CASSDPGFAETLYF. The sequenced part of the CDR3 DNA is TGTGCCAGCAGTGATCCAGGGTTTGCAGAA.

This clone has a handful of counts. Genes here carry mouse names. The read ends 4 residues before the CDR3 terminus; that terminus is restored from the germline J gene. The sample contains more than one DNA sequence encoding this CDR3. V usage is TRBV13-1 and J usage is TRBJ2-1; D unresolved. Germline V gene sequence: CDR1 NSHNY, CDR2 SYGAGN. V was trimmed by 2 bases and J by 1 base, leaving 7 bases between them. This CDR3 is built from 14 residues. This chain's CDR3 is CASSEGGNYAEQFF. The CDR3 bases that were read are TGTGCCAGCAGTGAAGGTGGGAACTATGCT.